This T cell receptor (beta chain) is drawn from a study of blood T cell repertoires in COVID-19. Original data processing: Amplification of reference gene primers was used by the study to estimate nucleated cell counts. The assay was immunoSEQ multiplex PCR, and TCRdb's table has in-frame clones only and misses some. V, J and clone size are taken as reported in that table, and D and trimming were inferred from the DNA itself. The sample comprises 200,000 to 250,000 clones, about 83% of which are singletons, and roughly 5% rests with the top ten. The length of the CDR3 is 16 residues. The germline V and J ends were trimmed by 6 bases and 4 bases, with 18 bases remaining between them. Looked up from germline, CDR1 is SGHVS and CDR2 is FQNEAQ. This clone turned up a few times.

Sequenced: peripheral blood. The sequence derives from a human donor in a cohort sampled during active COVID-19. The chain recombines TRBV7-8 with TRBJ2-2, with D possibly matching TRBD1 (5 bases). Here the CDR3 reads CASRLDSYSITGELFF. DNA of the CDR3: TGTGCCAGCAGGCTAGACAGCTACTCTATCACCGGGGAGCTGTTTTTT. The whole variable domain, filled in from reference TRBV7-8 and TRBJ2-2, reads GAGVSQSPRYKVAKRGQDVALRCDPISGHVSLFWYQQALGQGPEFLTYFQNEAQLDKSGLPSDRFFAERPEGSVSTLKIQRTQQEDSAVYLCASRLDSYSITGELFFGEGSRLTVL.